There are a few counts of the clone carrying this TCR beta chain. In the study's own analysis: Scientists estimated how many nucleated cells there were by amplifying reference gene primers. Method: immunoSEQ multiplex PCR; TCRdb's copy keeps in-frame clones and lacks some. V and J calls and clone size are as listed in that table; D and trimming were resolved from the DNA. Here the sample spans 100,000 to 120,000 clones, about 83% being singletons. The record originates from a study of blood T cell repertoires in COVID-19. The overall study: The United States, Italy and Spain supplied acute and convalescent COVID-19 samples. PBMCs, B-cell-depleted T cells, or T cells provided the cDNA or gDNA that made up the material.

Germline V lookup: CDR1 SEHNR, CDR2 FQNEAQ (reference sequence). V was cut by 1 base and J by 4 bases, with 9 bases left in between. This CDR3 contains 14 residues. The genes are TRBV7-9 and TRBJ2-3, with D unresolved. Sequencing was done on a sample of peripheral blood. The sequence derives from a woman in her 70s with acute or convalescent COVID-19. In nucleotides, the CDR3 is TGTGCCAGCAGCTTAGGCGTGGCGGCAGATACGCAGTATTTT. Translated: CASSLGVAADTQYF.